This is a list of T cell receptor beta chains from one sample in a study of OX40 agonist ivuxolimab in advanced cancers. TCRdb's copy holds only in-frame clones and misses some; the assay was immunoSEQ multiplex PCR. The repertoire holds about 19,000 clones, with around 86% as singletons. Specimen: CD4+ or CD8+ T cells sorted from blood, collected in a trial of the OX40 agonist ivuxolimab. These receptor sequences come from an adult with an advanced solid tumor such as melanoma, head and neck, liver or kidney cancer. Both conserved end residues are part of each CDR3. Fields, in order: CDR3 DNA, CDR3 protein, V gene, D gene, clone size, J gene. A D gene is named only where the DNA matches it firmly. Clone size is given for some rows only: seen once, a few or many times, or a class if the clone is expanded.

DNA: TGCGCCAGCAGCCAAAGGACAGGGGGCGATGAGCAGTACTTC
CDR3: CASSQRTGGDEQYF
V: TRBV5-1
D: TRBD1
size: -
J: TRBJ2-7

DNA: TGCAGCGTCGATGACAGGGGGACCAATGAGCAGTTCTTC
CDR3: CSVDDRGTNEQFF
V: TRBV29-1
D: TRBD1
size: once
J: TRBJ2-1

DNA: TGTGCCAGCAGTTCATGGACCTACATGGGCACAGATACGCAGTATTTT
CDR3: CASSSWTYMGTDTQYF
V: TRBV5-6
D: -
size: once
J: TRBJ2-3

DNA: TGCGCCAGCAGCCCCGTCGGTAGCACAGATACGCAGTATTTT
CDR3: CASSPVGSTDTQYF
V: TRBV4-1
D: -
size: -
J: TRBJ2-3

DNA: TGTGCCAGCAGTGACTCGTGGGGGAGAGATACGCAGTATTTT
CDR3: CASSDSWGRDTQYF
V: TRBV6-4
D: -
size: -
J: TRBJ2-3

DNA: TGTGCCAGCAGCTTAGCGGGGGGCACAGATACGCAGTATTTT
CDR3: CASSLAGGTDTQYF
V: TRBV13
D: -
size: -
J: TRBJ2-3

DNA: TGTGCCAGCAGCCCCGGGACGCCTATGGATGGCTACACCTTC
CDR3: CASSPGTPMDGYTF
V: TRBV7-9
D: -
size: once
J: TRBJ1-2

DNA: TGTGCCAGCTCTAGCGGGAGGTCCTACGAGCAGTACTTC
CDR3: CASSSGRSYEQYF
V: TRBV27
D: TRBD2
size: -
J: TRBJ2-7

DNA: TGTGCCAGCAGCATGTCCCTGAGGGCTCAGCCCCAGCATTTT
CDR3: CASSMSLRAQPQHF
V: TRBV28
D: -
size: -
J: TRBJ1-5

DNA: TGTGCCAGCTCACTCCCGGCCGCTTATGGCTACACCTTC
CDR3: CASSLPAAYGYTF
V: TRBV18
D: -
size: -
J: TRBJ1-2

DNA: TGTGCCTGGAGTGTAGTGCAGGGCCAGGCAGATACGCAGTATTTT
CDR3: CAWSVVQGQADTQYF
V: TRBV30
D: -
size: -
J: TRBJ2-3

DNA: TGTGCCAGCAGTACTAGCGGGAGGGCCTCCCACGAGCAGTACTTC
CDR3: CASSTSGRASHEQYF
V: TRBV6-5
D: TRBD2
size: -
J: TRBJ2-7

DNA: TGCGCCAGCAGCTTGGGACTAGCGGGAGGTTGGGATGAGCAGTTCTTC
CDR3: CASSLGLAGGWDEQFF
V: TRBV5-1
D: TRBD2
size: -
J: TRBJ2-1

DNA: TGCGCCAGCAGCCCGAACCCCCTCTCCTACGAGCAGTACTTC
CDR3: CASSPNPLSYEQYF
V: TRBV4-1
D: -
size: -
J: TRBJ2-7

DNA: TGTGCCACCAGCAGACCTGCAGGGGGCCCAAATCAGCCCCAGCATTTT
CDR3: CATSRPAGGPNQPQHF
V: TRBV15
D: TRBD1
size: -
J: TRBJ1-5

DNA: TGTGCCAGCAGCTCACCCGACAGGATCAATGAGCAGTTCTTC
CDR3: CASSSPDRINEQFF
V: TRBV7-9
D: -
size: -
J: TRBJ2-1

DNA: TGTGCCAGCAGTTTGGGTCCGGGACAGTGGAACACTGAAGCTTTCTTT
CDR3: CASSLGPGQWNTEAFF
V: TRBV28
D: TRBD1
size: once
J: TRBJ1-1

DNA: TGTGCCAGCAGACCCTCCCAGGGGGCCGGGACTGAAGCTTTCTTT
CDR3: CASRPSQGAGTEAFF
V: TRBV27
D: TRBD1
size: -
J: TRBJ1-1

DNA: TGCAGCGTTCAAACGGGACAGGCTCTAAATGAGCAGTTCTTC
CDR3: CSVQTGQALNEQFF
V: TRBV29-1
D: TRBD1
size: -
J: TRBJ2-1

DNA: TGTGCCAGCAGTCCAGGATCGGGACTGAGAGCTTTCTTT
CDR3: CASSPGSGLRAFF
V: TRBV27
D: -
size: -
J: TRBJ1-1

DNA: TGTGCCAGCAGCTTTCGAAGTGTCGGGGAGCTGTTTTTT
CDR3: CASSFRSVGELFF
V: TRBV7-9
D: -
size: few
J: TRBJ2-2

DNA: TGTGCCAGTGGGACAGCAGGGCCTTGGGGGCCCAACACTGAAGCTTTCTTT
CDR3: CASGTAGPWGPNTEAFF
V: TRBV19
D: TRBD1
size: once
J: TRBJ1-1

DNA: TGTGCCAGCAGTGAGTTGGTGGACCTGGGGGGGCTCGAGCAGTACTTC
CDR3: CASSELVDLGGLEQYF
V: TRBV6-1
D: -
size: -
J: TRBJ2-7

DNA: TGTGCCAGCAGTGAAGAAGCGGGGGGGCCAGATACGCAGTATTTT
CDR3: CASSEEAGGPDTQYF
V: TRBV6-1
D: TRBD2
size: few
J: TRBJ2-3

DNA: TGTGCCAGCAGCTTTGAGGGGGATCAGCCCCAGCATTTT
CDR3: CASSFEGDQPQHF
V: TRBV7-9
D: -
size: -
J: TRBJ1-5